A selection of T cell receptor beta chains follows, all from one sample in a study of T-cell memory formation after mild COVID-19. TCRdb re-called the 5' RACE reads with MiXCR, one entry per CDR3 protein. The sample contains around 130,000 distinct CDR3 sequences, about 17% of which appear only once. Input material: PBMCs or a T cell subset sorted from them (not recorded which). The receptors derive from a young man who had mild COVID-19 (a few samples of this study predate the infection). Cell type and time point are not known. The conserved cysteine and the conserved F or W are not part of the CDR3 here. Each record gives: J gene, V gene, D gene, CDR3 protein. A D gene is named only where the DNA matches it firmly.

J gene: TRBJ2-3
V gene: TRBV4-3
D gene: TRBD1
CDR3 protein: ASGPGGDTDTQY

J gene: TRBJ2-3
V gene: TRBV19
D gene: TRBD2
CDR3 protein: ASSIWRGLSTDTQY

J gene: TRBJ2-2
V gene: TRBV11-2
D gene: TRBD1
CDR3 protein: ASSLGTGRNTGELF

J gene: TRBJ2-3
V gene: TRBV20-1
D gene: TRBD1
CDR3 protein: SARSLGQGNTDTQY

J gene: TRBJ1-2
V gene: TRBV6-6
D gene: -
CDR3 protein: ASSYSAANYGYT

J gene: TRBJ2-1
V gene: TRBV5-1
D gene: TRBD2
CDR3 protein: ASSPWGGNNEQF

J gene: TRBJ2-7
V gene: TRBV12-3/TRBV12-4
D gene: -
CDR3 protein: ASSLGGGEHEQY

J gene: TRBJ2-5
V gene: TRBV10-3
D gene: TRBD2
CDR3 protein: AITASGGAETQY

J gene: TRBJ2-3
V gene: TRBV4-3
D gene: -
CDR3 protein: ASSQVRGTDTQY

J gene: TRBJ2-1
V gene: TRBV5-4
D gene: TRBD2
CDR3 protein: ASSALAGGSNEQF

J gene: TRBJ2-2
V gene: TRBV7-2
D gene: -
CDR3 protein: ASSFSVVGELF

J gene: TRBJ2-5
V gene: TRBV20-1
D gene: TRBD2
CDR3 protein: SARSRTSGLETQY

J gene: TRBJ2-5
V gene: TRBV20-1
D gene: -
CDR3 protein: SARRPDTTETQY

J gene: TRBJ2-1
V gene: TRBV5-1
D gene: -
CDR3 protein: ASSLVSGLYNEQF

J gene: TRBJ2-7
V gene: TRBV2
D gene: -
CDR3 protein: ASSEGQPGSYEQY

J gene: TRBJ1-5
V gene: TRBV12-3/TRBV12-4
D gene: -
CDR3 protein: ASSVRGERNQPRH

J gene: TRBJ1-5
V gene: TRBV5-4
D gene: -
CDR3 protein: ASSRGGGSDQPQH

J gene: TRBJ1-5
V gene: TRBV5-4
D gene: -
CDR3 protein: ASSLGLDSNQPQH

J gene: TRBJ2-1
V gene: TRBV10-3
D gene: -
CDR3 protein: AISESRTYNEQF

J gene: TRBJ1-1
V gene: TRBV29-1
D gene: -
CDR3 protein: SVVHRDRIWNTEAF

J gene: TRBJ1-4
V gene: TRBV11-2
D gene: -
CDR3 protein: ASSLVGEKLF

J gene: TRBJ1-1
V gene: TRBV7-9
D gene: -
CDR3 protein: ASSLGAWAARNTEAF

J gene: TRBJ2-5
V gene: TRBV7-2
D gene: -
CDR3 protein: ASSLSVRPWETQY

J gene: TRBJ2-4
V gene: TRBV4-3
D gene: -
CDR3 protein: ASSQSTSTSENIQY

J gene: TRBJ2-3
V gene: TRBV7-9
D gene: -
CDR3 protein: ASSSGASRGADTQY

J gene: TRBJ2-6
V gene: TRBV7-2
D gene: TRBD1
CDR3 protein: ASKRTGTGIASGANVLT

J gene: TRBJ1-6
V gene: TRBV20-1
D gene: -
CDR3 protein: SPARASSYNSPLH

J gene: TRBJ1-2
V gene: TRBV7-2
D gene: -
CDR3 protein: ASSYVESFGYT

J gene: TRBJ2-5
V gene: TRBV3-1
D gene: -
CDR3 protein: ASSQGWGTETQY

J gene: TRBJ1-4
V gene: TRBV5-1
D gene: -
CDR3 protein: ASSRDSPTNEKLF

J gene: TRBJ2-2
V gene: TRBV7-6
D gene: -
CDR3 protein: ASSLEWGPAGELF

J gene: TRBJ1-6
V gene: TRBV4-3
D gene: -
CDR3 protein: ASSQGYQPDSPLH

J gene: TRBJ2-3
V gene: TRBV7-3
D gene: TRBD2
CDR3 protein: ASSLTRGGNTDTQY

J gene: TRBJ2-7
V gene: TRBV11-2
D gene: TRBD2
CDR3 protein: ASSSRTSGTPYEQY

J gene: TRBJ2-2
V gene: TRBV9
D gene: -
CDR3 protein: ASSVSPAGHTGELF

J gene: TRBJ2-1
V gene: TRBV7-3
D gene: -
CDR3 protein: ATRRTASSYNEQF

J gene: TRBJ2-7
V gene: TRBV5-1
D gene: TRBD2
CDR3 protein: ASSPGDGGDEQY

J gene: TRBJ2-7
V gene: TRBV6-2/TRBV6-3
D gene: -
CDR3 protein: ASRRAGVYEQY